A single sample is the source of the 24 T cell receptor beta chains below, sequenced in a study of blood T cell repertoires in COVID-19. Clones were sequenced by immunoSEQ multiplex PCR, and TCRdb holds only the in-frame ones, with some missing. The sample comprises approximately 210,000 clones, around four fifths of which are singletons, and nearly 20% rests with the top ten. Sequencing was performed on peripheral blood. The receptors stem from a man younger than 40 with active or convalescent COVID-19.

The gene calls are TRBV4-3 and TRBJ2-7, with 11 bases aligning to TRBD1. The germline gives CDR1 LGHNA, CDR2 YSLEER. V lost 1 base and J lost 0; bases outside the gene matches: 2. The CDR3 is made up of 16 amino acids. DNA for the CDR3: TGCGCCAGCAGCCAAGCCGGACAGGGGGCCTCCTACGAGCAGTACTTC. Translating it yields CASSQAGQGASYEQYF.

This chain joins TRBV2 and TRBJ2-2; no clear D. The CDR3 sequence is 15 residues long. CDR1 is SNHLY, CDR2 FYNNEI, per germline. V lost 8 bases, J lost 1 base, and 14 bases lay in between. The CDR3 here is CASGLNGWNTGELFF. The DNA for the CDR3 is TGTGCCAGCGGCCTGAATGGCTGGAACACCGGGGAGCTGTTTTTT. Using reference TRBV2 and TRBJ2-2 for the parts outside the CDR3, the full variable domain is EPEVTQTPSHQVTQMGQEVILRCVPISNHLYFYWYRQILGQKVEFLVSFYNNEISEKSEIFDDQFSVERPDGSNFTLKIRSTKLEDSAMYFCASGLNGWNTGELFFGEGSRLTVL.

CDR3 sequence: CASSSGLRGETQYF. The CDR3, as DNA: TGTGCCAGCAGCTCGGGATTAAGGGGGGAGACCCAGTACTTC. The rearrangement links TRBV11-2 to TRBJ2-5, with D possibly being TRBD1 (6 bases). Germline CDR1 and CDR2: SGHAT and FQNNGV. The CDR3 is 14 amino acids. Between the trimmed V and J ends, which lost 4 bases and 5 bases, there was a span of 14 bases. Using reference TRBV11-2 and TRBJ2-5 for the parts outside the CDR3, the full variable domain is EAGVAQSPRYKIIEKRQSVAFWCNPISGHATLYWYQQILGQGPKLLIQFQNNGVVDDSQLPKDRFSAERLKGVDSTLKIQPAKLEDSAVYLCASSSGLRGETQYFGPGTRLLVL.

In DNA form, the CDR3 reads TGTGCCAGCAGCTTAGATCGGGGGGTTGGTGGGGAGACCCAGTACTTC. As protein: CASSLDRGVGGETQYF. V gene TRBV11-2 combines with J gene TRBJ2-5; 7 bases are shared with TRBD2. Germline V CDR1 and CDR2: SGHAT, FQNNGV. The V gene end was trimmed by 0 bases and the J gene end by 5 bases; junction bases not matched to a gene: 9. This CDR3 has 16 residues.

CDR3 DNA: TGTGCCTGGAGTGTAGGAACTAGCGGGGTCACAGATACGCAGTATTTT. This codes for CAWSVGTSGVTDTQYF. The chain has TRBV30 and TRBJ2-3; 10 nucleotides match TRBD2. With V trimmed by 0 bases and J by 2 bases, 5 bases remained unmatched. Germline V gene sequence: CDR1 GTSNPN, CDR2 SVGIG (reference sequence). CDR3 length: 16 amino acids.

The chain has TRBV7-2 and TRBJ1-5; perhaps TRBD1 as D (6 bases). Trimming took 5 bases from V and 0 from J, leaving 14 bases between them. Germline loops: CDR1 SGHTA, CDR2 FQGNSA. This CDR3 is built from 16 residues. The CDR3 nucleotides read TGTGCCAGCAGCCCCCAGGGGATTGGTAGCAATCAGCCCCAGCATTTT. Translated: CASSPQGIGSNQPQHF.

The CDR3 loop reads CASSSLRDRVNEQYF. CDR3 DNA sequence: TGTGCCAGCAGCTCGCTCCGGGACAGGGTCAACGAGCAGTACTTC. The rearrangement uses TRBV5-6 and TRBJ2-7, with 9 nucleotides matching TRBD1. CDR3 length equals 15 residues. Germline V gives CDR1 SGHDT, CDR2 YYEEEE. The trim removed 3 bases at V and 5 bases at J, leaving 9 bases unmatched.

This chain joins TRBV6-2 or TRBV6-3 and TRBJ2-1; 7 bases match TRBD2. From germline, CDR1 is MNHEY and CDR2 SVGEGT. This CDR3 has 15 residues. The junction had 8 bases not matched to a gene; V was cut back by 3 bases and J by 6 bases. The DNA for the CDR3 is TGTGCCAGCAGTTATGAGCGGGGACCCTCCAATGAGCAGTTCTTC. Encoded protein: CASSYERGPSNEQFF.

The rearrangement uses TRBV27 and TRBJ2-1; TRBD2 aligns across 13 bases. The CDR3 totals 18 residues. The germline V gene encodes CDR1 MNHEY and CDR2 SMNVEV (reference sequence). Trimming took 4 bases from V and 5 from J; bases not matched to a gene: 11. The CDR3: CASSSTSGRMGGHNEQFF. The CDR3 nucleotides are TGTGCCAGCAGTTCGACTAGCGGGAGGATGGGTGGCCACAATGAGCAGTTCTTC.

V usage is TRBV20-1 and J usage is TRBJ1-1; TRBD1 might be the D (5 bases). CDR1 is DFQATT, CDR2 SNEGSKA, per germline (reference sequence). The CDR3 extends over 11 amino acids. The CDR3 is CSEQENTEAFF. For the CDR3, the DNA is TGCAGCGAACAGGAAAACACTGAAGCTTTCTTT.

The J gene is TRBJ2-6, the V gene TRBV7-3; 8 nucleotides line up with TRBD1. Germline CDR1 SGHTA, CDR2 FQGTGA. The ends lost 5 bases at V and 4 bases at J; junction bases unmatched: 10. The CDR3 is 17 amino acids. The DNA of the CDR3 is TGTGCCAGCAGCCCCGGACAGGGTGTCTCAGGGGCCAACGTCCTGACTTTC. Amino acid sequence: CASSPGQGVSGANVLTF.

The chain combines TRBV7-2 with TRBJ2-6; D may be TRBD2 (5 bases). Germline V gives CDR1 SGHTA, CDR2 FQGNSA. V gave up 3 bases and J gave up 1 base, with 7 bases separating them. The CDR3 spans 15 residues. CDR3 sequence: CASSFPGSGANVLTF. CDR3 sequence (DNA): TGTGCCAGCAGCTTCCCGGGGTCTGGGGCCAACGTCCTGACTTTC.

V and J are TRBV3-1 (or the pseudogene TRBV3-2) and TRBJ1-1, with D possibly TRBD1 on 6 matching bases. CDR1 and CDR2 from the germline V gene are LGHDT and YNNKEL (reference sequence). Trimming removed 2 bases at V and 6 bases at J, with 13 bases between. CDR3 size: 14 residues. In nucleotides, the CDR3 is TGTGCCAGCAGCCAACCCGGGGGGGCCGCTGAAGCTTTCTTT. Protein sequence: CASSQPGGAAEAFF.

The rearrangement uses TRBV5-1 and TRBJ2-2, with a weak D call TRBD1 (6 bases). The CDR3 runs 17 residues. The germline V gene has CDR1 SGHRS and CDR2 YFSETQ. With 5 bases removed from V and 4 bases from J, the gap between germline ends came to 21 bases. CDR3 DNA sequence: TGCGCCAGCAGAGTCTCAGGGGACAAAACATTCACCGGGGAGCTGTTTTTT. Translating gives CASRVSGDKTFTGELFF.

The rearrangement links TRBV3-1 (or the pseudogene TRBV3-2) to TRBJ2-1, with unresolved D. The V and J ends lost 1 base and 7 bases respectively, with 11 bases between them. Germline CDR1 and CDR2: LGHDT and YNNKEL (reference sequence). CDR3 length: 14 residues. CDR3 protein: CASSQVLASNEQFF. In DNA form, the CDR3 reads TGTGCCAGCAGCCAAGTGTTAGCTAGTAATGAGCAGTTCTTC.

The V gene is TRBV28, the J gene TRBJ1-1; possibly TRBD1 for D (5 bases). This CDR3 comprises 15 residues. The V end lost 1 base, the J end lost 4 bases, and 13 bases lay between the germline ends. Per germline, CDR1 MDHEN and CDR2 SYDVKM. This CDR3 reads CASSLYLGGSTEAFF. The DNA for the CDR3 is TGTGCCAGCAGTTTATACCTGGGGGGTAGCACTGAAGCTTTCTTT.

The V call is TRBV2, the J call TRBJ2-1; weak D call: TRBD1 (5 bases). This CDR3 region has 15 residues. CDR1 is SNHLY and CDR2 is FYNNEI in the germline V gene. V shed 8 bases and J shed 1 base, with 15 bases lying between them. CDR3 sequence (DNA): TGTGCCAGCGGGTCGCAGGGAAGATCCTACAATGAGCAGTTCTTC. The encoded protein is CASGSQGRSYNEQFF.

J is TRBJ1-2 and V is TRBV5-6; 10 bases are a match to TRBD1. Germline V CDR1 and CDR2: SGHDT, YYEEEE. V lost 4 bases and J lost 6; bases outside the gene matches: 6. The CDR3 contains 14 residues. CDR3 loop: CASSRRGTGDGYTF. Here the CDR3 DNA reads TGTGCCAGCAGCCGCAGAGGGACAGGGGATGGCTACACCTTC.

CDR3 nucleotide sequence: TGCGCCAGCAGCCAAGACAGGGCGGGGGAGCAGTACTTC. It specifies CASSQDRAGEQYF. V usage is TRBV4-3 and J usage is TRBJ2-7, with a weak D call TRBD2 (6 bases). The CDR3 length is 13 residues. The germline V gene has CDR1 LGHNA and CDR2 YSLEER. V gave up 0 bases and J gave up 7 bases, with 10 bases separating them.

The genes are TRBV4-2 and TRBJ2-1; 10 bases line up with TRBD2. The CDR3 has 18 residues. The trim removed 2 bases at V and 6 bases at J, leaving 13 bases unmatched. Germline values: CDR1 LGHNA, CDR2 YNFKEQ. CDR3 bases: TGTGCCAGCAGCCAACCTACAGCGGGGGGGCTCCAGGGCAATGAGCAGTTCTTC. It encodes CASSQPTAGGLQGNEQFF.

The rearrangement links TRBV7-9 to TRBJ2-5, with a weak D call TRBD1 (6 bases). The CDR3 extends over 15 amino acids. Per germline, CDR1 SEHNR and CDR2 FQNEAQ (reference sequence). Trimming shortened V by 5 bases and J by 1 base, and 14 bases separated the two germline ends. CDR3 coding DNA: TGTGCCAGCAGCCGAACCGGACAGATCCAAGAGACCCAGTACTTC. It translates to CASSRTGQIQETQYF.

CDR3 bases: TGTGCCAGCAGCCGCCGGGACGGGGGCTCCTACGAGCAGTACTTC. Translation: CASSRRDGGSYEQYF. V gene TRBV11-2 combines with J gene TRBJ2-7; D perhaps matches TRBD2 (6 bases). Trimming removed 5 bases at V and 0 bases at J, with 14 bases between. Per the germline V gene, CDR1 is SGHAT and CDR2 is FQNNGV. This CDR3 comprises 15 residues.

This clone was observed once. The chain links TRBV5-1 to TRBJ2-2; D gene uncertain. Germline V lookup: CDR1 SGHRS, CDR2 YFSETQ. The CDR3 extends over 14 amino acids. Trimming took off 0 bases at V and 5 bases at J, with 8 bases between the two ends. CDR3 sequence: CASSLGIATGELFF. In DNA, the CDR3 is TGCGCCAGCAGCTTGGGGATAGCAACCGGGGAGCTGTTTTTT.

CDR3 loop: CASSLTGRLEAFF. For the CDR3, the DNA is TGCGCCAGCAGCTTGACAGGGCGGCTGGAAGCTTTCTTT. The genes are TRBV5-1 and TRBJ1-1; TRBD1 might be the D (6 bases). CDR1 is SGHRS and CDR2 is YFSETQ in the germline V gene. V lost 1 base to trimming and J lost 8 bases, with 12 bases between them. The CDR3 covers 13 residues.